A single sample is the source of the 3 T cell receptor beta chains below, sequenced in a study of control samples from healthy donors and cancer patients. Clones were read by immunoSEQ multiplex PCR, and TCRdb kept only the in-frame ones, dropping some. Of around 80,000 clones listed, 70% to 90% are singletons. Sequencing was performed on blood. These TCRs come from a woman aged 45-65 years in good health.

This chain joins TRBV5-1 and TRBJ1-1; D is ambiguous. Germline V gene lookup returns CDR1 SGHRS and CDR2 YFSETQ. With 0 bases removed from V and 5 bases from J, the gap between germline ends came to 17 bases. CDR3 size: 16 residues. The CDR3 sequence is CASSLDGTLVGTEAFF. CDR3 sequence (DNA): TGCGCCAGCAGCTTGGACGGCACCCTGGTGGGGACTGAAGCTTTCTTT.

The chain uses TRBV2 and TRBJ1-6; no reliable D call. V lost 5 bases to trimming and J lost 5 bases, with 4 bases between them. The CDR3 consists of 12 residues. Germline loops: CDR1 SNHLY, CDR2 FYNNEI. The CDR3 reads CASSRDNSPLHF. The CDR3 bases are TGTGCCAGCAGTAGGGATAATTCACCCCTCCACTTT.

The chain links TRBV19 to TRBJ2-3; 7 bases are a match to TRBD2. The V gene end was trimmed by 10 bases and the J gene end by 5 bases; junction bases not matched to a gene: 9. The CDR3 consists of 13 residues. Germline V CDR1 and CDR2: LNHDA, SQIVND (reference sequence). The CDR3 reads CAISGHPLDTQYF. DNA for the CDR3: TGTGCCATTAGCGGGCATCCCCTAGATACGCAGTATTTT. The variable domain in full, completed from reference TRBV19 and TRBJ2-3, reads DGGITQSPKYLFRKEGQNVTLSCEQNLNHDAMYWYRQDPGQGLRLIYYSQIVNDFQKGDIAEGYSVSREKKESFPLTVTSAQKNPTAFYLCAISGHPLDTQYFGPGTRLTVL.